These T cell receptor beta chains were read from a single sample in a study of shared clonotypes between healthy human individuals. Sequencing was performed with immunoSEQ multiplex PCR; in TCRdb, only in-frame clones are kept and a portion is missing. The sample shows roughly 1.5 million clones, roughly 98% of them seen only once. The specimen was naive CD4+ T cells sorted from blood. The receptors derive from a man aged 30 to 39 in good health. CDR3s include the opening cysteine and the closing phenylalanine or tryptophan. D genes are given only for firm matches. The size of a clone is reported for some rows only, either as once, few or many, or as a class for expanded clones.

J gene | V gene | D gene | CDR3 length | clone size | CDR3 protein | CDR3 DNA
TRBJ2-6 | TRBV18 | - | 17 | - | CASSPPVGNSGANVLTF | TGTGCCAGCTCACCCCCGGTTGGGAACTCTGGGGCCAACGTCCTGACTTTC
TRBJ2-5 | TRBV18 | - | 15 | - | CASSPPHTGSGTQYF | TGTGCCAGCTCCCCCCCCCACACAGGTTCCGGGACCCAGTACTTC
TRBJ2-1 | TRBV7-9 | TRBD2 | 13 | once | CASSLFHGREQFF | TGTGCCAGCAGCTTATTTCACGGGAGGGAGCAGTTCTTC
TRBJ1-2 | TRBV5-1 | TRBD1 | 15 | - | CASSLGGQGNYGYTF | TGCGCCAGCAGCTTGGGGGGACAGGGAAACTATGGCTACACCTTC
TRBJ1-5 | TRBV28 | TRBD1 | 16 | - | CATIFKTGATSQPQHF | TGTGCCACCATCTTTAAGACAGGGGCTACCTCTCAGCCCCAGCATTTT
TRBJ2-7 | TRBV28 | TRBD2 | 15 | - | CASSWTSGHAYEQYF | TGTGCCAGCAGTTGGACTAGCGGACATGCCTACGAGCAGTACTTC
TRBJ2-7 | TRBV28 | TRBD1 | 15 | - | CASSATGTGSYEQYF | TGTGCCAGCAGTGCCACCGGGACAGGTTCCTACGAGCAGTACTTC
TRBJ2-1 | TRBV29-1 | - | 13 | - | CSIGRLLWNEQFF | TGCAGCATTGGTCGTCTTTTGTGGAATGAGCAGTTCTTC
TRBJ1-5 | TRBV30 | - | 13 | once | CAWSLKGNQPQHF | TGTGCCTGGAGTTTGAAGGGCAATCAGCCCCAGCATTTT
TRBJ2-1 | TRBV27 | - | 13 | - | CASSLPPYNEQFF | TGTGCCAGCAGTTTACCCCCCTACAATGAGCAGTTCTTC
TRBJ1-2 | TRBV6-1 | TRBD1 | 15 | - | CASTIIGTAGYGYTF | TGTGCCAGCACCATAATAGGGACAGCCGGATATGGCTACACCTTC
TRBJ1-5 | TRBV28 | - | 12 | - | CASGLGGQPQHF | TGTGCCAGCGGGCTCGGGGGTCAGCCCCAGCATTTT
TRBJ2-1 | TRBV2 | - | 10 | - | CASSANEQFF | TGTGCCAGCAGTGCCAATGAGCAGTTCTTC
TRBJ2-3 | TRBV7-6 | TRBD1 | 16 | - | CASSSQGTFSTDTQYF | TGTGCCAGCAGCTCACAGGGGACCTTTAGCACAGATACGCAGTATTTT
TRBJ1-1 | TRBV1 | - | 16 | - | CTSSQVCIRDGTEAFF | TGCACCAGCAGCCAAGTTTGTATAAGGGATGGCACTGAAGCTTTCTTT
TRBJ2-5 | TRBV18 | - | 14 | - | CASSPVKDPETQYF | TGTGCCAGCTCCCCCGTTAAGGACCCCGAGACCCAGTACTTC
TRBJ1-1 | TRBV18 | TRBD1 | 15 | - | CASSPRTGEGTEAFF | TGTGCCAGCTCACCACGGACAGGGGAGGGCACTGAAGCTTTCTTT
TRBJ2-4 | TRBV29-1 | - | 12 | - | CSVSLAKNIQYF | TGCAGCGTATCGTTGGCCAAAAACATTCAGTACTTC
TRBJ2-3 | TRBV14 | TRBD2 | 17 | - | CASSPRLAGGPTDTQYF | TGTGCCAGCAGCCCCAGACTAGCGGGAGGGCCTACGGATACGCAGTATTTT
TRBJ1-1 | TRBV18 | - | 17 | - | CASSLLDRNQWNTEAFF | TGTGCCAGCTCCCTACTCGACAGGAACCAGTGGAACACTGAAGCTTTCTTT
TRBJ2-5 | TRBV7-2 | - | 14 | once | CASSLVWSQETQYF | TGTGCCAGCAGCTTAGTCTGGTCCCAAGAGACCCAGTACTTC
TRBJ2-1 | TRBV28 | TRBD2 | 17 | - | CASSGAGVRPHYNEQFF | TGTGCCAGCAGTGGAGCGGGAGTACGGCCACACTACAATGAGCAGTTCTTC
TRBJ2-7 | TRBV5-6 | TRBD2 | 14 | few | CASSLDTSDAGNYF | TGTGCCAGCAGCTTGGACACTAGCGACGCGGGGAACTACTTC
TRBJ2-1 | TRBV7-7 | - | 14 | - | CASSRAPGGNEQFF | TGTGCCAGCAGCAGAGCCCCCGGGGGTAATGAGCAGTTCTTC
TRBJ1-5 | TRBV5-1 | TRBD1 | 14 | - | CASSSGTGSQPQHF | TGCGCCAGCAGCTCCGGGACAGGGTCTCAGCCCCAGCATTTT
TRBJ2-3 | TRBV5-5 | - | 13 | - | CASRFISVDTQYF | TGTGCCAGCAGGTTCATTAGCGTAGATACGCAGTATTTT
TRBJ2-2 | TRBV11-2 | - | 16 | - | CASSLALPTGGGELFF | TGTGCCAGCAGCTTAGCCCTCCCAACAGGCGGTGGGGAGCTGTTTTTT
TRBJ1-4 | TRBV5-1 | - | 15 | - | CASSWTRATNEKLFF | TGCGCCAGCAGCTGGACGAGGGCGACTAATGAAAAACTGTTTTTT
TRBJ1-2 | TRBV29-1 | - | 11 | - | CSGWGDDGYTF | TGCAGTGGCTGGGGGGATGACGGCTACACCTTC
TRBJ2-5 | TRBV20-1 | - | 11 | - | CSASNGETQYF | TGCAGTGCTAGTAATGGAGAGACCCAGTACTTC
TRBJ1-5 | TRBV18 | TRBD1 | 18 | - | CASSLDRGSQVGGQPQHF | TGTGCCAGCTCACTTGACAGGGGATCTCAGGTCGGAGGTCAGCCCCAGCATTTT
TRBJ2-1 | TRBV28 | TRBD2 | 17 | - | CASSFPTGAGVGNEQFF | TGTGCCAGCAGTTTCCCCACGGGAGCGGGAGTTGGCAATGAGCAGTTCTTC
TRBJ2-7 | TRBV5-1 | - | 15 | once | CASSKGAGRSYEQYF | TGCGCCAGCAGCAAAGGAGCGGGCCGCTCCTACGAGCAGTACTTC
TRBJ2-2 | TRBV4-3 | TRBD2 | 17 | - | CASSQARGGRDTGELFF | TGCGCCAGCAGCCAAGCCCGTGGTGGGAGGGACACCGGGGAGCTGTTTTTT
TRBJ2-3 | TRBV5-1 | TRBD2 | 17 | - | CASSKRPASGSTDTQYF | TGCGCCAGCAGCAAGCGCCCAGCTAGCGGGAGTACAGATACGCAGTATTTT
TRBJ2-1 | TRBV5-5 | TRBD2 | 15 | - | CASSWGLASNNEQFF | TGTGCCAGCAGCTGGGGACTAGCTTCTAACAATGAGCAGTTCTTC
TRBJ1-1 | TRBV6-6 | - | 14 | - | CASSYSSSLTEAFF | TGTGCCAGCAGTTACTCGAGTTCGTTGACTGAAGCTTTCTTT
TRBJ2-7 | TRBV23-1 | - | 17 | once | CASSQFRRYARAYEQYF | TGCGCCAGCAGTCAATTTCGTCGATACGCTAGGGCCTACGAGCAGTACTTC
TRBJ1-4 | TRBV5-4 | TRBD1 | 14 | - | CASSFDRENEKLFF | TGTGCCAGCAGCTTTGACAGGGAGAATGAAAAACTGTTTTTT